The TCR beta chain under discussion was sequenced for a study of regulatory T cells in long-lasting Graves disease. This clonotype was picked up a small number of times. The target antigen is unknown. Germline values: CDR1 DFQATT, CDR2 SNEGSKA (reference sequence). V trimming: 0 bases; J trimming: 6 bases; junction bases outside the gene matches: 8. The CDR3 is made up of 15 amino acids. With iRepertoire HTBI primers and Arm-PCR of CDR3 regions, TCR beta libraries were built. TCRdb fed the multiplex PCR reads into MiXCR, producing one record per CDR3 protein. In the table there are fewer than 450,000 distinct CDR3 sequences, around a quarter of which are singletons. Sample time point: persistent/refractory GD, antithyroid drugs over 5 years with positive TRAb. Isolated PBMC RNA provided the starting material for the TCR library. Study results and caveats: Gene preferences differed: TRBV28, TRBJ1-2, TRBJ2-5 in persistent cases. No thyroid tissue was studied; the work used peripheral blood only.

The input for sequencing was peripheral blood mononuclear cells (PBMCs), taken when the disease was refractory, from a patient treated with antithyroid drugs. The origin of this receptor is a female donor with Graves disease. The V call is TRBV20-1, the J call TRBJ2-7; 10 bases are a match to TRBD2. Here the CDR3 reads CSARDHLGLATEQYF. The CDR3 DNA sequence: TGCAGTGCTAGAGACCACTTGGGACTAGCGACCGAGCAGTACTTC.